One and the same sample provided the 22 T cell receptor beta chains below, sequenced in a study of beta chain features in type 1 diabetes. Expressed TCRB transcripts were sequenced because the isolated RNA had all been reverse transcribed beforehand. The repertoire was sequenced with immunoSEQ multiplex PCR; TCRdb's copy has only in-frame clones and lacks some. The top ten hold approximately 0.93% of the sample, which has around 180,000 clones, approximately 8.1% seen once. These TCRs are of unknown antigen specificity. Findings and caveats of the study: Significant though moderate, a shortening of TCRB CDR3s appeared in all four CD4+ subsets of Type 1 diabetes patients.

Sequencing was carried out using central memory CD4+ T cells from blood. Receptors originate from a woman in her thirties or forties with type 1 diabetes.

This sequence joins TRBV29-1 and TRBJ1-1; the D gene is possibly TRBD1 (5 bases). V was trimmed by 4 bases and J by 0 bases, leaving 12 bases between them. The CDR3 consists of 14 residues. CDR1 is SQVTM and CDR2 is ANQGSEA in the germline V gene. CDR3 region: CSVGGLHMNTEAFF. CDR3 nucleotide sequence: TGCAGCGTTGGGGGCCTACATATGAACACTGAAGCTTTCTTT.

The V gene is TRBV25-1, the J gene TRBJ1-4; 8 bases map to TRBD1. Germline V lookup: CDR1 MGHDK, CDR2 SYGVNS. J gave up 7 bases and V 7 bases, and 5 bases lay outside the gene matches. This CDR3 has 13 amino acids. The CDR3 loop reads CASTGGFGEKLFF. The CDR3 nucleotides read TGTGCCAGCACAGGGGGCTTTGGTGAAAAACTGTTTTTT.

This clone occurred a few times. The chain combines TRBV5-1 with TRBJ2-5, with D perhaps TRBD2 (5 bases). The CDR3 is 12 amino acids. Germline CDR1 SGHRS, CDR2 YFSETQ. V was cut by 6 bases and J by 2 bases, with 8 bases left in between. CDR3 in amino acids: CASNGGQETQYF. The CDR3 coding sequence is TGCGCCAGCAACGGCGGGCAAGAGACCCAGTACTTC.

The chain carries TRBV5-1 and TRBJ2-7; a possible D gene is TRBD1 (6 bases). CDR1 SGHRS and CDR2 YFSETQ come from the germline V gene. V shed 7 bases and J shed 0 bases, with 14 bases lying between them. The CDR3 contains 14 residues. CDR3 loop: CASRSGASSYEQYF. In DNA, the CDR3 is TGCGCCAGCCGTTCAGGGGCTTCCTCCTACGAGCAGTACTTC.

CDR3 protein: CASSSKGGGYTF. In nucleotides, the CDR3 is TGCGCCAGCAGCTCAAAAGGAGGAGGCTACACCTTC. The chain employs TRBV4-3 and TRBJ1-2; D ambiguous. Trimming took 5 bases from V and 8 from J, leaving 12 bases between them. The CDR3 consists of 12 residues. Per germline, CDR1 LGHNA and CDR2 YSLEER.

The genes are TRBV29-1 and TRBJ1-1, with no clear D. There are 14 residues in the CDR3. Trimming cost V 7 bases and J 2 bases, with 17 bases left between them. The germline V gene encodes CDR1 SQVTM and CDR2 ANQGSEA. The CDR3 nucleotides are TGCAGCGCCATCCGAGGTGACGGCAACACTGAAGCTTTCTTT. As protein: CSAIRGDGNTEAFF. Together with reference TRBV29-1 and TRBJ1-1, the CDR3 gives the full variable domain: SAVISQKPSRDICQRGTSLTIQCQVDSQVTMMFWYRQQPGQSLTLIATANQGSEATYESGFVIDKFPISRPNLTFSTLTVSNMSPEDSSIYLCSAIRGDGNTEAFFGQGTRLTVV.

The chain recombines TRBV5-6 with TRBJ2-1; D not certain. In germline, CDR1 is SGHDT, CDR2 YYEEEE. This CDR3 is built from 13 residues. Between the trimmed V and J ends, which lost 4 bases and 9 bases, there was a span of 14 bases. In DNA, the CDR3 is TGTGCCAGCAGCCGCGAGGCGGTCGGTGAGCAGTTCTTC. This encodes CASSREAVGEQFF. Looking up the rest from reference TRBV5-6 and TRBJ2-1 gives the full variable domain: DAGVTQSPTHLIKTRGQQVTLRCSPKSGHDTVSWYQQALGQGPQFIFQYYEEEERQRGNFPDRFSGHQFPNYSSELNVNALLLGDSALYLCASSREAVGEQFFGPGTRLTVL.

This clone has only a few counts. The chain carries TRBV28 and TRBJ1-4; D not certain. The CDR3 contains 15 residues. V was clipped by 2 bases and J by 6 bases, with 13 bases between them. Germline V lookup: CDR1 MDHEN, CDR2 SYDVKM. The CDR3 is CASSLIGGDYEKLFF. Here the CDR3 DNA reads TGTGCCAGCAGTTTAATCGGCGGAGACTATGAAAAACTGTTTTTT.

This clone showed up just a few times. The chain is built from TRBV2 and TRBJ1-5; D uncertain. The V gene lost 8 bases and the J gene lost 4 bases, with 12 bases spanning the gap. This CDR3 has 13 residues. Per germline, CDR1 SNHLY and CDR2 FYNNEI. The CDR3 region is CASLDQPNQPQHF. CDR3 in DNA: TGTGCCAGCCTAGACCAGCCTAATCAGCCCCAGCATTTT.

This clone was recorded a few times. Here the CDR3 reads CASSLESGARETQYF. For the CDR3, the DNA is TGTGCCAGCAGCTTAGAAAGCGGGGCGAGAGAGACCCAGTACTTC. This chain links TRBV7-2 with TRBJ2-5; 7 nucleotides align to TRBD2. With V trimmed by 1 base and J by 4 bases, 6 bases remained unmatched. The CDR3 has 15 amino acids. CDR1 and CDR2 from the germline V gene are SGHTA and FQGNSA.

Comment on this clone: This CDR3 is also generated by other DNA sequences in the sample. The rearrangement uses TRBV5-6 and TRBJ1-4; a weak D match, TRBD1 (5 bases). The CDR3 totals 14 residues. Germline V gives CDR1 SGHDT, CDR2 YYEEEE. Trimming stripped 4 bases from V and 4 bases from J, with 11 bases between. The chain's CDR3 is CASSPDTRNEKLFF. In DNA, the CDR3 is TGTGCCAGCAGCCCGGACACTCGTAATGAAAAACTGTTTTTT.

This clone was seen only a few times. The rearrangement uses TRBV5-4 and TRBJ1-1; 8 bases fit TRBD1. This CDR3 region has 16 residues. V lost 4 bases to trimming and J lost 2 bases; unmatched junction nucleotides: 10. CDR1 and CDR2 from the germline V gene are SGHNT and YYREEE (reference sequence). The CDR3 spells CASSASPGQDNTEAFF. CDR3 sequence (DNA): TGTGCCAGCAGCGCCTCCCCGGGACAGGACAACACTGAAGCTTTCTTT.

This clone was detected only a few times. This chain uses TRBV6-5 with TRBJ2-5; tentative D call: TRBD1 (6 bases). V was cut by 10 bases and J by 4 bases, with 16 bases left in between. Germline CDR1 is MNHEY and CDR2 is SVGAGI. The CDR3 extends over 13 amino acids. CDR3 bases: TGTGCCACCACCGAGGGGGTTGGAGAGACCCAGTACTTC. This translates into CATTEGVGETQYF.

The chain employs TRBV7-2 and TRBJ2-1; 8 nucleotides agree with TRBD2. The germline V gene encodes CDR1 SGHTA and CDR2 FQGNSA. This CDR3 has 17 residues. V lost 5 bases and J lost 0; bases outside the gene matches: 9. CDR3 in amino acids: CASSQAGAGLSYNEQFF. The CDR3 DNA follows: TGTGCCAGCAGCCAAGCGGGAGCGGGCCTCTCCTACAATGAGCAGTTCTTC.

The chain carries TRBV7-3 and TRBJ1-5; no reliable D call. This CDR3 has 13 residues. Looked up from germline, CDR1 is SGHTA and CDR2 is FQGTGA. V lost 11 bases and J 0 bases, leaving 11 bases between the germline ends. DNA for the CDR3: TGTGCCGCTGGGAGTGATAGCAATCAGCCCCAGCATTTT. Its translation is CAAGSDSNQPQHF. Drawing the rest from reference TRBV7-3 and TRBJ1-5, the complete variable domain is GAGVSQTPSNKVTEKGKYVELRCDPISGHTALYWYRQSLGQGPEFLIYFQGTGAADDSGLPNDRFFAVRPEGSVSTLKIQRTERGDSAVYLCAAGSDSNQPQHFGDGTRLSIL.

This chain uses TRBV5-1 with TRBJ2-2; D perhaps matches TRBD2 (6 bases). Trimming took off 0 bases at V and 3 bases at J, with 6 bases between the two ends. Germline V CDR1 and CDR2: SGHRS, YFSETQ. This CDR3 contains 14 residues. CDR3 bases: TGCGCCAGCAGCTTGGGACTAGACACCGGGGAGCTGTTTTTT. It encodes CASSLGLDTGELFF.

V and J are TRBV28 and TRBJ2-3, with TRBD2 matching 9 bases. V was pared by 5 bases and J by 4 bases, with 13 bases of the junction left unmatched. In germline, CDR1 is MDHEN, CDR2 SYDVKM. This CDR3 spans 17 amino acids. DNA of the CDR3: TGTGCCAGCAGTCCCATAAAAGCGGGGGGCAGGCCAGATACGCAGTATTTT. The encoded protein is CASSPIKAGGRPDTQYF.

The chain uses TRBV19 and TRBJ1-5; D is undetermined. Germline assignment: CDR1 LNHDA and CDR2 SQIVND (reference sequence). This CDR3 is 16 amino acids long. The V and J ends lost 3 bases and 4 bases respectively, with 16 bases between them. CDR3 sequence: CASSILRSEGNQPQHF. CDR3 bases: TGTGCCAGTAGTATCTTGCGGTCCGAGGGTAATCAGCCCCAGCATTTT.

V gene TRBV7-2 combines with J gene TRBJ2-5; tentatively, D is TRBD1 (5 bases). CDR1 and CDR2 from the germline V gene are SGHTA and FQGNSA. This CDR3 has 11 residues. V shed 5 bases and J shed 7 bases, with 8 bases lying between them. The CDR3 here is CASSPDRTQYF. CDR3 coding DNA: TGTGCCAGCAGCCCCGACAGGACCCAGTACTTC.

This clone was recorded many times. CDR3 coding DNA: TGCGCCAGCAGCTTGGAAAGGGGTTGGCAGTTCTTC. Protein: CASSLERGWQFF. The chain uses TRBV5-1 and TRBJ2-1, with a weak D call TRBD1 (5 bases). Germline CDR1 reads SGHRS; CDR2 reads YFSETQ. Trimming pared 0 bases from V and 12 bases from J, leaving 10 bases between. CDR3 length: 12 amino acids.

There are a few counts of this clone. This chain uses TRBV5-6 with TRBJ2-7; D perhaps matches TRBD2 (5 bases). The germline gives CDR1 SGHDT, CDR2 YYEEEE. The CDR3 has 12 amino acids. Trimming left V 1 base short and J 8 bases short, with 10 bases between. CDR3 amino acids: CASSLSRDKQYF. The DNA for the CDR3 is TGTGCCAGCAGCTTGTCCCGGGATAAGCAGTACTTC. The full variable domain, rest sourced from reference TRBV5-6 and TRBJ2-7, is DAGVTQSPTHLIKTRGQQVTLRCSPKSGHDTVSWYQQALGQGPQFIFQYYEEEERQRGNFPDRFSGHQFPNYSSELNVNALLLGDSALYLCASSLSRDKQYFGPGTRLTVT.

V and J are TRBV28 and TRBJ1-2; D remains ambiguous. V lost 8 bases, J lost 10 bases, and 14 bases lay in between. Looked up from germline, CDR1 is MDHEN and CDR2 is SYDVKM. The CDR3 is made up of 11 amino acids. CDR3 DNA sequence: TGTGCCAGCGGTGCCGTGCGAGTCTACACCTTC. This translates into CASGAVRVYTF.